This note documents a single T cell receptor (beta chain) sequence. This sample is drawn from a study of blood T cell repertoires in COVID-19. On the study more broadly: Specimens from acute and convalescent COVID-19 originated in the United States, Italy and Spain. The analysed material was cDNA or gDNA that came from T cells, B-cell-depleted T cells, or PBMCs.

Patients of the Seattle cohort, enrolled during active infection, were followed longitudinally. The CDR3 is made up of 14 amino acids. The germline V gene has CDR1 SGHTS and CDR2 YDEGEE. Trimming at V came to 0 bases and at J to 3 bases, leaving 1 base not matched to a gene. As handled by the study authors: Scientists estimated how many nucleated cells there were by amplifying reference gene primers. Only in-frame clones appear in the TCRdb table, and some are missing; sequencing was by immunoSEQ multiplex PCR. V and J calls and clone size are given by that table; D and trimming were obtained from the DNA. The table lists some 360,000 clones, over 75% of them singletons.

Sequencing input: peripheral blood. The sequence was collected from a woman aged 55 to 70 with COVID-19, enrolled during active disease. The gene calls are TRBV5-8 and TRBJ2-7, with TRBD1 matching 9 bases. The CDR3, as DNA: TGTGCCAGCAGCTTGGTGACAGGGGGCTACGAGCAGTACTTC. Its protein product is CASSLVTGGYEQYF. The whole variable domain, filled in from reference TRBV5-8 and TRBJ2-7, reads EAGVTQSPTHLIKTRGQQATLRCSPISGHTSVYWYQQALGLGLQFLLWYDEGEERNRGNFPPRFSGRQFPNYSSELNVNALELEDSALYLCASSLVTGGYEQYFGPGTRLTVT.